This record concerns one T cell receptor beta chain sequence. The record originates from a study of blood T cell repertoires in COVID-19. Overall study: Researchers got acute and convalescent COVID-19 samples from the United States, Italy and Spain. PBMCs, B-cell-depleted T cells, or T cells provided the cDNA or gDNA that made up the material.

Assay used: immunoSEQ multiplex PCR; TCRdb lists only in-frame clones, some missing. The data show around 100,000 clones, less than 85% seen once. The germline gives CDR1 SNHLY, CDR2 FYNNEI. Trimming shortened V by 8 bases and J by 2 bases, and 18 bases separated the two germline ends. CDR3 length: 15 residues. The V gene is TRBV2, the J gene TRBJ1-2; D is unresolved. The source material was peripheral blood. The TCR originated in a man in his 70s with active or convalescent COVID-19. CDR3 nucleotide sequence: TGTGCCAGCGTCCTACAGATGGTCTTGAACTATGGCTACACCTTC. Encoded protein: CASVLQMVLNYGYTF.